This T cell receptor (beta chain) is drawn from a study of sequential checkpoint blockade in melanoma. Study-wide context: First-line arms were nivolumab then ipilimumab, or the reverse, randomized 1:1. After both sequences, patients received maintenance nivolumab.

This clone was counted once. The CDR3 runs 15 residues. V was shortened by 1 base and J by 4 bases, with 13 bases between the two germline ends. Germline V gene data show CDR1 as SEHNR and CDR2 as FQNEAQ (reference sequence). Sequencing used immunoSEQ multiplex PCR; TCRdb keeps in-frame clones, though not all of them. The table records 17,000 or so clones, roughly 70% of them present only once. Treatment given: randomized to nivolumab then ipilimumab (arm A) or the reverse (arm B). Patients had received no earlier DNA-damaging chemotherapy. Sorted cells were live CD3+CD8+, lacking CD19 and CD56, from PBMCs.

This receptor was taken from a human donor with melanoma. This rearrangement joins TRBV7-9 to TRBJ1-2, with D perhaps matching TRBD1 (6 bases). Sequenced material: CD8+ T cells sorted from blood (inferred from file names), taken from a patient given nivolumab and ipilimumab in sequence. CDR3 DNA sequence: TGTGCCAGCAGCTTAGTTGGGGACACCGCCTATGGCTACACCTTC. Translated, it gives CASSLVGDTAYGYTF. The complete variable domain, with remaining parts taken from reference TRBV7-9 and TRBJ1-2, reads DTGVSQNPRHKITKRGQNVTFRCDPISEHNRLYWYRQTLGQGPEFLTYFQNEAQLEKSRLLSDRFSAERPKGSFSTLEIQRTEQGDSAMYLCASSLVGDTAYGYTFGSGTRLTVV.